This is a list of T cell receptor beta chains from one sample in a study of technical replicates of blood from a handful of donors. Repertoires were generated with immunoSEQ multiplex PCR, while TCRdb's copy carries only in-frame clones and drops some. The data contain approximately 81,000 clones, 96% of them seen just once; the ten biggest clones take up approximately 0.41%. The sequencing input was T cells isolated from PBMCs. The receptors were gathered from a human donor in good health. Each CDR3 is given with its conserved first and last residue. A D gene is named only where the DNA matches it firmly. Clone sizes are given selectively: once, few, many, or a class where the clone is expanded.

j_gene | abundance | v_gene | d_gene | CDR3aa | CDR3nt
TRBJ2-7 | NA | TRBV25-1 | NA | CASSDPQAGYVHEQYF | TGTGCCAGCAGTGACCCCCAGGCAGGGTATGTTCACGAGCAGTACTTC
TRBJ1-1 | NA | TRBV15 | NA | CATSRKLNTEAFF | TGTGCCACCAGCAGGAAGCTGAACACTGAAGCTTTCTTT
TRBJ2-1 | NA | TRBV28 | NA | CASSLGLYEQFF | TGTGCCAGCAGTTTGGGACTGTATGAGCAGTTCTTC
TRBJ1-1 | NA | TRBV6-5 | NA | CASSYGQTNTEAFF | TGTGCCAGCAGCTACGGACAGACGAACACTGAAGCTTTCTTT
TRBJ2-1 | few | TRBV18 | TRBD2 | CASSSQAGGGEQFF | TGTGCCAGCTCATCCCAAGCGGGAGGCGGTGAGCAGTTCTTC
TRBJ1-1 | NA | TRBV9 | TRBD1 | CASSVGAGGLNTEAFF | TGTGCCAGCAGCGTAGGGGCAGGGGGACTGAACACTGAAGCTTTCTTT
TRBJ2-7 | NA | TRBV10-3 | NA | CAISWAVSEQYF | TGTGCCATCAGTTGGGCAGTAAGTGAGCAGTACTTC
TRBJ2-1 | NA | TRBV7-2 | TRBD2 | CASRIGTSGSFANEQFF | TGTGCCAGCAGAATAGGGACTAGCGGGAGTTTTGCCAATGAGCAGTTCTTC
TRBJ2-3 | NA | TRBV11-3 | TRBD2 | CASSLGLAGAETDTQYF | TGTGCCAGCAGCTTAGGGCTAGCGGGAGCGGAAACAGATACGCAGTATTTT
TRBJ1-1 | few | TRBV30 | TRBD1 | CAWSRNRGANGEAFF | TGTGCCTGGAGTAGAAACAGGGGGGCAAACGGCGAAGCTTTCTTT
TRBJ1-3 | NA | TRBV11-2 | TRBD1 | CASSVGTAGNTIYF | TGTGCCAGCAGCGTGGGGACAGCCGGAAACACCATATATTTT
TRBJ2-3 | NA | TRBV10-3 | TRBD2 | CAISERGTSVHPDTQYF | TGTGCCATCAGTGAGCGAGGGACTAGCGTACACCCAGATACGCAGTATTTT
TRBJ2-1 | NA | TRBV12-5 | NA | CASGLVLVRNEQFF | TGTGCTAGTGGTTTGGTACTAGTTAGGAATGAGCAGTTCTTC
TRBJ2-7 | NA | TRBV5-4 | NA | CASSGGQGGNEQYF | TGTGCCAGCAGCGGGGGGCAGGGGGGCAACGAGCAGTACTTC
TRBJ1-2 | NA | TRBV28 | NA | CASSTQQLDQKNYGYTF | TGTGCCAGCAGTACACAGCAACTAGACCAAAAAAACTATGGCTACACCTTC
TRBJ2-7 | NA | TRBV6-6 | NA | CASSYSQGYEQYF | TGTGCCAGCAGTTACTCTCAGGGATACGAGCAGTACTTC
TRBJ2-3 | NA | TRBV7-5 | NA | CVRSLFSQGVTDTQYF | TGTGTCAGAAGCTTATTTTCACAGGGTGTCACAGATACGCAGTATTTT
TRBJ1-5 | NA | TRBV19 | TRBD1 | CASSRDRTPQHF | TGTGCCAGTAGTCGGGACAGGACCCCCCAGCATTTT
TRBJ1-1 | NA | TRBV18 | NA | CASSPPGQNTEAFF | TGTGCCAGCTCACCCCCGGGACAAAACACTGAAGCTTTCTTT
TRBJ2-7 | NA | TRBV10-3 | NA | CAIQEGGMGYEQYF | TGTGCCATCCAGGAAGGCGGGATGGGGTACGAGCAGTACTTC
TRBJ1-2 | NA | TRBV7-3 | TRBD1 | CASSLRTGGGYTF | TGTGCCAGCAGCTTAAGGACAGGGGGTGGCTACACCTTC
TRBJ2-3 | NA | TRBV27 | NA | CASSPMTTPDTQYF | TGTGCCAGCAGTCCCATGACTACCCCAGATACGCAGTATTTT
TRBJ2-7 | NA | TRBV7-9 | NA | CASSLGAGEKEQYF | TGTGCCAGCAGCTTAGGGGCAGGGGAGAAAGAGCAGTACTTC
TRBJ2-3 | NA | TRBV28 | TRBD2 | CASSLTSGVTSTDTQYF | TGTGCCAGCAGTCTGACTAGCGGGGTAACTAGCACAGATACGCAGTATTTT
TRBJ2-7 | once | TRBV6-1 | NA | CASSESRELARHEQYF | TGTGCCAGCAGCGAATCGCGAGAACTAGCTCGACACGAGCAGTACTTC
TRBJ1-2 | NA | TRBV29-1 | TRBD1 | CSVGETGHRVGYTF | TGCAGCGTTGGGGAGACAGGGCACAGAGTGGGCTACACCTTC
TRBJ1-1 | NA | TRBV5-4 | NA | CASSLSGQGAFF | TGTGCCAGCAGCTTGTCGGGGCAGGGGGCTTTCTTT
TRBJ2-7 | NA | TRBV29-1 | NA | CSALGGERVEQYF | TGTAGCGCCCTAGGGGGGGAACGGGTCGAGCAGTACTTC
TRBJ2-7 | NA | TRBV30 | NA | CAWRGLYEQYF | TGTGCCTGGAGGGGCCTCTACGAGCAGTACTTC
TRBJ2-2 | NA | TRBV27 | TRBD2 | CASNFERGKNTGELFF | TGTGCCAGCAATTTTGAGCGGGGCAAGAACACCGGGGAGCTGTTTTTT
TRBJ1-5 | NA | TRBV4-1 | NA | CASSQVKSRDGGKPQHF | TGCGCCAGCAGCCAAGTCAAATCCCGGGACGGGGGTAAGCCCCAGCATTTT
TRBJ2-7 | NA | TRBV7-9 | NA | CASSLLGTANSYEQYF | TGTGCCAGCAGCTTATTAGGGACTGCCAATTCTTACGAGCAGTACTTC
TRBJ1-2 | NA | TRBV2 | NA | CASSEGREKRGYGYTF | TGTGCCAGCAGTGAAGGCAGGGAAAAGCGGGGCTATGGCTACACCTTC
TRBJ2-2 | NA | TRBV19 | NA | CASRRTGTGELFF | TGTGCCAGTAGACGAACTGGCACCGGGGAGCTGTTTTTT
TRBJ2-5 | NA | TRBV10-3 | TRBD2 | CATMRGTGETQYF | TGTGCCACCATGCGGGGGACTGGAGAGACCCAGTACTTC
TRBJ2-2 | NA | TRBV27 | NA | CASSFSRGRELFF | TGTGCCAGCAGTTTCTCTCGAGGGAGGGAGCTGTTTTTT
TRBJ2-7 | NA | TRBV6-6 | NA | CASRGRPYEQYF | TGTGCCAGTAGAGGGCGGCCCTACGAGCAGTACTTC
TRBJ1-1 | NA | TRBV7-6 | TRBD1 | CASSLALSGTGALRGTEAFF | TGTGCCAGCAGCTTAGCCCTTTCCGGGACAGGGGCTTTAAGGGGGACTGAAGCTTTCTTT
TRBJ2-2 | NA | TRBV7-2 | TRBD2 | CASSLLGAGGKTGELFF | TGTGCCAGCAGCTTACTGGGTGCGGGAGGAAAAACCGGGGAGCTGTTTTTT
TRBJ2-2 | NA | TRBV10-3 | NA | CAIRGDDSLTGELFF | TGTGCCATCAGAGGAGATGACAGTCTCACCGGGGAGCTGTTTTTT
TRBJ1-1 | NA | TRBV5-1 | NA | CASSYGQNTEAFF | TGCGCCAGCAGTTATGGACAGAACACTGAAGCTTTCTTT
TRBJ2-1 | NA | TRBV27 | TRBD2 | CASGRRGTFSYNEQFF | TGTGCCAGCGGCCGGCGGGGGACCTTCTCCTACAATGAGCAGTTCTTC